The T cell receptor beta chain described here comes from a study of regulatory T cells in long-lasting Graves disease. CDR1 and CDR2 from the germline V gene are SEHNR and FQNEAQ (reference sequence). The CDR3 is 14 residues long. Remarks on this clonotype: With a much larger clone just one base away, this may be a read error.

The time point is: newly diagnosed GD, antithyroid drugs for less than 3 months. With RNA extracted from PBMCs as input, the TCR library was made. CDR3-region Arm-PCR and iRepertoire HTBI primers produced the TCR beta libraries. Authors' analysis steps: Analysis of the samples identified 60 to 75 TRBV and over 13 TRBJ segments. One entry per CDR3 protein, called by TCRdb with MiXCR from the multiplex PCR reads. It is TCRdb's table, rather than the study itself, that gives the V and J calls and clone size. The sample has 550,000 to 600,000 distinct CDR3 sequences, 15% to 20% seen once. These data were likewise used in another study, on T cells in Graves' hyperthyroidism and ophthalmopathy. This second report adds: Most expanded thyroid clonotypes above 0.001 recurred in blood. The model anticipated ophthalmopathy a median around 6 months pre-onset.

V usage is TRBV7-9 and J usage is TRBJ2-5; D possibly corresponds to TRBD1 (6 bases). This receptor was obtained from a man younger than 35 with Graves disease. The sample consisted of peripheral blood mononuclear cells (PBMCs), taken at new diagnosis, from a patient treated with antithyroid drugs. The CDR3 loop is CASSLVDRAETRYF. DNA for the CDR3: TGTGCCAGCAGCTTAGTGGACAGAGCAGAGACCCGGTACTTC.